The entry below gives a single T cell receptor beta chain sequence along with its context. The data were obtained in a study of response to subunit inactivated influenza vaccine. V lost 5 bases, J lost 6 bases, and 2 bases stayed unmatched. The CDR3 is 13 residues long. A single record per CDR3 protein comes from TCRdb applying MiXCR to the RT-PCR reads. Here the sample spans 400,000 to 650,000 distinct CDR3 sequences, less than 7.5% being singletons. The input for sequencing was PBMCs from blood, taken 23 months after vaccination. V and J are TRBV12-3 or TRBV12-4 and TRBJ2-4, with 9 positions matching TRBD1. This sequence originates from a man between 50 and 75 years old who received an inactivated influenza vaccine. This CDR3 reads CASSPGQGNIQYF. CDR3 bases: TGTGCCAGCAGTCCGGGACAGGGAAACATTCAGTACTTC.